This T cell receptor beta chain was sequenced during a study of blood T cell repertoires in COVID-19. For the study at large: Sites in the United States, Italy and Spain provided acute and convalescent COVID-19 samples. T cells, B-cell-depleted T cells, or PBMCs supplied cDNA or gDNA.

In the authors' workflow: It was from reference gene primer amplification that nucleated cell counts were estimated. Assay: immunoSEQ multiplex PCR; the TCRdb copy retains only in-frame clones and omits some. That table is the source of V, J and clone size, and D and trimming were worked out from the DNA. The sample lists almost 400,000 clones, 87% seen once, with roughly 2.1% in the top ten. Seattle-derived patients entered the study during active infection and were followed longitudinally. Germline CDR1 reads MNHEY; CDR2 reads SVGAGI. Trimming took 5 bases from V and 8 from J; bases not matched to a gene: 7. This CDR3 region has 14 residues.

The sequence came from a woman aged 60-75 years with COVID-19, enrolled during active disease. V gene TRBV6-5 combines with J gene TRBJ1-4; 8 nucleotides match TRBD1. Sequences were obtained from peripheral blood. The CDR3 DNA is TGTGCCAGCAGTCAGGACAGGGCGGGGGAAAAACTGTTTTTT. This codes for CASSQDRAGEKLFF.